Sequencing of this T cell receptor (beta chain) was carried out in a study of blood T cell repertoires in COVID-19. The CDR3 has 16 residues. The V gene end was trimmed by 3 bases and the J gene end by 6 bases; junction bases not matched to a gene: 7. Germline values: CDR1 LGHDT, CDR2 YNNKEL (reference sequence). The authors' processing: Counts of nucleated cells, estimated from reference gene primer amplification, were obtained. Repertoires were generated with immunoSEQ multiplex PCR, while TCRdb's copy carries only in-frame clones and drops some. V, J and clone size are taken as reported in that table, and D and trimming were inferred from the DNA itself. The profile covers about 380,000 clones, with more than 75% appearing a single time and roughly 1.2% taken by the ten largest. Those who participated ranged in age from about 18 to 95 years and resided in about two dozen US areas. Allocation to cohorts depended on clinical history reported by the participants. Recovery among Cohort 3 donors was established by two negative PCRs, clearance, or symptom resolution.

This chain joins TRBV3-1 (or the pseudogene TRBV3-2) and TRBJ2-2; 10 bases are shared with TRBD1. The sample taken for sequencing was PBMCs or T cells enriched from blood (not recorded which). This TCR was sampled from a woman aged 18-29 years who had recovered from COVID-19. DNA for the CDR3: TGTGCCAGCAGCCATCTGGGGACAGGGGCGGCCGGGGAGCTGTTTTTT. It encodes CASSHLGTGAAGELFF.